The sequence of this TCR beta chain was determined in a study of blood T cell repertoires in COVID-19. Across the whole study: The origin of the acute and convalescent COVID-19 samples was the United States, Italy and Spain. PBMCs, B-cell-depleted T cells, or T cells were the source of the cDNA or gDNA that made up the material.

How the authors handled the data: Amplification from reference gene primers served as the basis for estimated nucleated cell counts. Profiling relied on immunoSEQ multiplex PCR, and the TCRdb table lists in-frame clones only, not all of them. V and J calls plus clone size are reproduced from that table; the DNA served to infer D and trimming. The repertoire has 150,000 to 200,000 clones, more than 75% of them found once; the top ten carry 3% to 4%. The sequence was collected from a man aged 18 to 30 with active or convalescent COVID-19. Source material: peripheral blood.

For the CDR3, the DNA is TGTGCCAGCAGCTTGAGAGTAGGCGGGACTTACGAGCAGTACTTC. As protein: CASSLRVGGTYEQYF. V is TRBV5-6 and J is TRBJ2-7, with D possibly being TRBD2 (6 bases). Germline-derived CDR1 and CDR2 are SGHDT and YYEEEE. The CDR3 runs to 15 residues. The V gene lost 1 base and the J gene lost 4 bases, with 15 bases spanning the gap.